This passage covers 15 T cell receptor beta chains from one sample sequenced in a study of cytomegalovirus exposure and HLA in healthy donors. Vbeta (60) and Jbeta (13) primers were used in the PCR. Data came from immunoSEQ multiplex PCR; TCRdb stores just in-frame clones and leaves some out. The sample includes roughly 180,000 clones, 80% to 90% of them seen just once. Sequencing input: PBMCs. The origin of the receptors is a male donor in good health and CMV-seronegative.

The rearrangement uses TRBV2 and TRBJ2-5; D gene unclear. The CDR3 sequence is 13 residues long. V lost 4 bases to trimming and J lost 2 bases, with 8 bases between them. Germline-derived CDR1 and CDR2 are SNHLY and FYNNEI. For the CDR3, the DNA is TGTGCCAGCAGTGCGACCAGGCAAGAGACCCAGTACTTC. Amino acid sequence: CASSATRQETQYF.

The chain is built from TRBV7-9 and TRBJ1-4, with D possibly being TRBD1 (5 bases). From germline, CDR1 is SEHNR and CDR2 FQNEAQ (reference sequence). The CDR3 spans 16 residues. Trimming removed 0 bases at V and 7 bases at J, with 15 bases between. CDR3 region: CASSLAGPGRGEKLFF. Written as DNA, the CDR3 is TGTGCCAGCAGCTTAGCGGGGCCAGGGAGGGGTGAAAAACTGTTTTTT.

The chain joins TRBV5-6 to TRBJ1-6; no definite D call. V dropped 4 bases and J dropped 7 bases, with 9 bases sitting between them. Germline lookup yields CDR1 SGHDT and CDR2 YYEEEE. CDR3 length: 13 amino acids. CDR3 sequence: CASSETRNSPLHF. The CDR3 DNA reads as TGTGCCAGCAGCGAGACAAGGAATTCACCCCTCCACTTT.

The chain uses TRBV5-4 and TRBJ2-3; TRBD2 might be the D (5 bases). Germline CDR1 and CDR2: SGHNT and YYREEE (reference sequence). This CDR3 is built from 13 residues. Trimming shortened V by 0 bases and J by 5 bases, and 7 bases separated the two germline ends. Here the CDR3 DNA reads TGTGCCAGCAGCTTGGGGACTGGAGATACGCAGTATTTT. This translates into CASSLGTGDTQYF.

This chain joins TRBV19 and TRBJ1-6, with 8 bases lining up with TRBD1. The germline gives CDR1 LNHDA, CDR2 SQIVND (reference sequence). The CDR3 totals 16 residues. The junction had 11 bases not matched to a gene; V was cut back by 4 bases and J by 9 bases. CDR3 in amino acids: CASSNLTGEEGSPLHF. The DNA of the CDR3 is TGTGCCAGTAGTAACCTGACAGGGGAGGAGGGTTCACCCCTCCACTTT.

The chain employs TRBV5-4 and TRBJ2-7, with 8 nucleotides matching TRBD2. This CDR3 is 16 amino acids long. Germline loops: CDR1 SGHNT, CDR2 YYREEE (reference sequence). The V segment lost 2 bases and the J segment 4 bases; nucleotides outside the gene matches: 11. The CDR3 region is CASSFKTGTRTYEQYF. The CDR3 DNA reads as TGTGCCAGCAGCTTCAAAACCGGGACTAGAACTTACGAGCAGTACTTC.

This sequence joins TRBV5-1 and TRBJ2-2; D ambiguous. The ends were cut back, 8 bases at V and 0 bases at J, with 14 bases in the middle. Germline CDR1 reads SGHRS; CDR2 reads YFSETQ. The CDR3 covers 15 residues. CDR3 residues: CASTLDSTNTGELFF. The CDR3 DNA reads as TGCGCCAGTACTCTCGACTCCACGAACACCGGGGAGCTGTTTTTT.

This sequence joins TRBV4-3 and TRBJ1-2; no firm D call. The CDR3 extends over 13 amino acids. The V gene lost 4 bases and the J gene lost 8 bases, with 14 bases spanning the gap. Germline V gives CDR1 LGHNA, CDR2 YSLEER. In nucleotides, the CDR3 is TGCGCCAGCAGCCCCACAGCTCATTGGGGCTACACCTTC. Its protein product is CASSPTAHWGYTF.

This chain connects TRBV19 to TRBJ1-4; 7 bases fit TRBD1. The germline gives CDR1 LNHDA, CDR2 SQIVND (reference sequence). The trim removed 6 bases at V and 2 bases at J, leaving 3 bases unmatched. The CDR3 loop spans 14 amino acids. The DNA of the CDR3 is TGTGCCAGTAGACCGGGACAGACTAATGAAAAACTGTTTTTT. Its translation is CASRPGQTNEKLFF.

This clone was recorded a few times. The chain couples TRBV2 to TRBJ1-6; possibly TRBD1 for D (5 bases). The CDR3 covers 16 residues. Germline CDR1 is SNHLY and CDR2 is FYNNEI. V lost 7 bases and J 7 bases, leaving 20 bases between the germline ends. CDR3 DNA: TGTGCCAGCATACACCTCAGGTCGGAGGGGAATTCACCCCTCCACTTT. Translating it yields CASIHLRSEGNSPLHF.

About this clone itself: Other DNA sequences of this sample code for an identical CDR3. The chain combines TRBV7-3 with TRBJ2-5; no definite D call. This CDR3 has 13 amino acids. The V and J ends lost 1 base and 5 bases respectively, with 8 bases between them. Germline CDR1 reads SGHTA; CDR2 reads FQGTGA. CDR3: CASSLNPRETQYF. The CDR3 region has the DNA TGTGCCAGCAGCTTAAACCCTAGGGAGACCCAGTACTTC.

The chain recombines TRBV6-5 with TRBJ2-7; tentative D call: TRBD1 (5 bases). Trimming shortened V by 2 bases and J by 2 bases, and 10 bases separated the two germline ends. Germline assignment: CDR1 MNHEY and CDR2 SVGAGI. This CDR3 spans 14 amino acids. CDR3 loop: CASSYRGPTYEQYF. CDR3 DNA: TGTGCCAGCAGTTACAGGGGCCCCACCTACGAGCAGTACTTC.

The gene calls are TRBV5-1 and TRBJ2-2; no definite D call. The CDR3 has 14 amino acids. Trimming removed 2 bases from V and 3 bases from J, with 8 bases in between. Germline V gives CDR1 SGHRS, CDR2 YFSETQ. For the CDR3, the DNA is TGCGCCAGCAGCTTAGAGTCTCACACCGGGGAGCTGTTTTTT. The encoded protein is CASSLESHTGELFF.

This clone has only a few counts. V is TRBV27 and J is TRBJ1-6; D remains unclear. CDR1 is MNHEY and CDR2 is SMNVEV in the germline V gene (reference sequence). This CDR3 comprises 13 residues. V lost 3 bases, J lost 10 bases, and 10 bases lay in between. CDR3 in DNA: TGTGCCAGCAGTTTTGTTTCCGGGTCACCCCTCCACTTT. It codes for CASSFVSGSPLHF.

The V gene is TRBV7-9, the J gene TRBJ2-1; the D gene is possibly TRBD1 (5 bases). Germline values: CDR1 SEHNR, CDR2 FQNEAQ (reference sequence). The length of the CDR3 is 15 residues. V was clipped by 5 bases and J by 0 bases, with 11 bases between them. DNA of the CDR3: TGTGCCAGCAGCGCCCAGACAGCCTCCTACAATGAGCAGTTCTTC. Translating it yields CASSAQTASYNEQFF.